This entry concerns a single TCR beta chain. This entry belongs to a study of blood T cell repertoires in COVID-19. Per the germline V gene, CDR1 is SGHNT and CDR2 is YENEEA. The trim removed 0 bases at V and 6 bases at J, leaving 5 bases unmatched. This CDR3 is 18 amino acids long. Produced via immunoSEQ multiplex PCR; TCRdb's table is partial and in-frame only. The repertoire holds 88,000 or so clones, 85% seen once, with 3.5% to 4.5% in the top ten. The chain has TRBV11-3 and TRBJ2-2, with 15 positions matching TRBD2. Input material: peripheral blood. The sequence derives from a man aged 55 to 70 with acute or convalescent COVID-19. The CDR3: CASSLERGLAGGPGELFF. CDR3 sequence (DNA): TGTGCCAGCAGCTTAGAACGGGGACTAGCGGGAGGCCCCGGGGAGCTGTTTTTT.